The present T cell receptor (beta chain) was sequenced within a study of blood T cell repertoires in COVID-19. Source study methods: How many nucleated cells were present was estimated from reference gene primer amplification. Assay: immunoSEQ multiplex PCR; the TCRdb copy retains only in-frame clones and omits some. That table gives V, J and clone size, and the DNA gave D and trimming. Of some 670,000 clones listed, 80% to 90% are singletons. Germline lookup yields CDR1 KGHSH and CDR2 LQKENI. V shed 3 bases and J shed 1 base, with 17 bases lying between them. The CDR3 runs to 17 residues. V and J are TRBV18 and TRBJ2-3; D is ambiguous. The sequenced sample consisted of peripheral blood. The source of this sequence is a young woman with acute or convalescent COVID-19. CDR3 sequence: CASSPLLVVSGTDTQYF. The CDR3 bases are TGTGCCAGCTCACCCCTGTTGGTGGTATCGGGCACAGATACGCAGTATTTT.